This passage covers 32 T cell receptor beta chains from one sample sequenced in a study of T cell responses to AZD1222 COVID-19 vaccine. The assay was immunoSEQ multiplex PCR, and TCRdb's table has in-frame clones only and misses some. The table includes approximately 120,000 clones, approximately 91% detected once. The sequencing used peripheral blood, collected on day 0 of MenACWY control vaccination. The receptors here all came from an adult in good health.

The J gene is TRBJ2-1, the V gene TRBV7-8, with TRBD2 matching over 10 bases. Germline values: CDR1 SGHVS, CDR2 FQNEAQ. The CDR3 runs 17 residues. Losses at the gene ends were 0 bases for V and 7 bases for J; bases not matched to a gene: 9. The CDR3 loop is CASSLARVAGGSNEQFF. The CDR3 DNA is TGTGCCAGCAGCTTAGCGCGGGTAGCGGGAGGATCGAATGAGCAGTTCTTC.

V gene TRBV2 combines with J gene TRBJ1-5, with D possibly being TRBD1 (6 bases). The CDR3 covers 12 residues. Germline CDR1 SNHLY, CDR2 FYNNEI. V was clipped by 3 bases and J by 6 bases, with 6 bases between them. CDR3 residues: CASSEGAQPQHF. The CDR3 nucleotides are TGTGCCAGCAGTGAGGGGGCTCAGCCCCAGCATTTT.

The table lists this clone with a count of one. The V gene is TRBV5-1, the J gene TRBJ1-4; D is possibly TRBD1 (6 bases). This CDR3 is 14 amino acids long. Germline V gene lookup returns CDR1 SGHRS and CDR2 YFSETQ. The V end was cut by 4 bases, the J end by 3 bases, with 10 bases between. DNA of the CDR3: TGCGCCAGCAGCCAGGGGCCGGCTAATGAAAAACTGTTTTTT. Its protein is CASSQGPANEKLFF. The full variable domain, its missing parts supplied by reference TRBV5-1 and TRBJ1-4, is KAGVTQTPRYLIKTRGQQVTLSCSPISGHRSVSWYQQTPGQGLQFLFEYFSETQRNKGNFPGRFSGRQFSNSRSEMNVSTLELGDSALYLCASSQGPANEKLFFGSGTQLSVL.

The chain employs TRBV21-1 and TRBJ2-1; the table assigns TRBD1, which was not confirmed against the DNA. TRBV21-1 is labeled a pseudogene. The CDR3 loop spans 14 amino acids. In DNA, the CDR3 is TGTGCCAGCAGCATCGTACAGGGGACCGGTGAGCAGTTCTTC. Its protein product is CASSIVQGTGEQFF.

V gene TRBV19 combines with J gene TRBJ2-1; a possible D gene is TRBD2 (5 bases). Germline-derived CDR1 and CDR2 are LNHDA and SQIVND (reference sequence). The CDR3 has 15 amino acids. The V end lost 4 bases, the J end lost 8 bases, and 18 bases lay between the germline ends. The CDR3 spells CASSSPGLLDDEQFF. The CDR3 bases are TGTGCCAGTAGTAGCCCCGGACTCCTTGACGATGAGCAGTTCTTC.

The chain carries TRBV3-1 (or the pseudogene TRBV3-2) and TRBJ1-1; TRBD1 aligns across 10 bases. The CDR3 totals 17 residues. Unmatched junction bases numbered 11, after V lost 4 bases and J lost 3 bases. Germline CDR1 reads LGHDT; CDR2 reads YNNKEL (reference sequence). CDR3 protein: CASSLPGQGPQDTEAFF. DNA for the CDR3: TGTGCCAGCAGCCTCCCGGGACAGGGGCCTCAGGACACTGAAGCTTTCTTT.

This sequence joins TRBV28 and TRBJ1-2; D uncertain. CDR1 is MDHEN, CDR2 SYDVKM, per germline. V shed 7 bases and J shed 3 bases, with 9 bases lying between them. The CDR3 totals 12 residues. As DNA, the CDR3 is TGTGCCAGCAAACGGACGGACTATGGCTACACCTTC. Its translation: CASKRTDYGYTF.

The genes are TRBV30 and TRBJ1-3; D gene unclear. The CDR3 consists of 12 residues. CDR1 is GTSNPN, CDR2 SVGIG, per germline (reference sequence). With 2 bases removed from V and 5 bases from J, the gap between germline ends came to 7 bases. CDR3 amino acids: CAWSSRRNTIYF. The CDR3 DNA reads as TGTGCCTGGAGTTCTAGAAGAAACACCATATATTTT.

This clone showed up just a few times. The chain recombines TRBV14 with TRBJ2-7; D unclear. V was trimmed by 0 bases and J by 2 bases, leaving 8 bases between them. Germline V CDR1 and CDR2: SGHDN, FVKESK. CDR3 length equals 14 residues. The CDR3 sequence: CASSQDWTAYEQYF. The DNA of the CDR3 is TGTGCCAGCAGCCAAGATTGGACCGCCTACGAGCAGTACTTC.

The chain combines TRBV6-5 with TRBJ1-5; D ambiguous. V was pared by 0 bases and J by 3 bases, with 9 bases between. Germline V gene sequence: CDR1 MNHEY, CDR2 SVGAGI. This CDR3 is built from 15 residues. CDR3 region: CASSYSKGSNQPQHF. The DNA of the CDR3 is TGTGCCAGCAGTTACTCCAAGGGCTCCAATCAGCCCCAGCATTTT.

CDR3 sequence: CASSRDSSTYGYTF. CDR3 DNA sequence: TGTGCCAGCAGTCGGGACAGCTCAACCTATGGCTACACCTTC. The J gene is TRBJ1-2, the V gene TRBV7-2; 7 bases are a match to TRBD1. The ends lost 6 bases at V and 4 bases at J; junction bases unmatched: 8. In germline, CDR1 is SGHTA, CDR2 FQGNSA. The CDR3 sequence is 14 residues long.

The chain is built from TRBV19 and TRBJ1-2, with a possible D match to TRBD1 (6 bases). Germline V CDR1 and CDR2: LNHDA, SQIVND (reference sequence). This CDR3 comprises 14 residues. The V gene lost 1 base and the J gene lost 4 bases, with 10 bases spanning the gap. CDR3 residues: CASSIAGTLYGYTF. CDR3 sequence (DNA): TGTGCCAGTAGTATAGCCGGGACACTCTATGGCTACACCTTC.

CDR3 in amino acids: CASSPGENSGNTIYF. The CDR3 DNA reads as TGTGCCAGCTCACCGGGAGAAAACTCTGGAAACACCATATATTTT. The rearrangement uses TRBV9 and TRBJ1-3; D remains unclear. With 7 bases removed from V and 0 bases from J, the gap between germline ends came to 14 bases. The CDR3 contains 15 residues. Germline V gene lookup returns CDR1 SGDLS and CDR2 YYNGEE.

This chain links TRBV7-9 with TRBJ2-1; 10 bases agree with TRBD1. The ends lost 5 bases at V and 6 bases at J; junction bases unmatched: 7. The CDR3 is made up of 15 amino acids. CDR1 SEHNR and CDR2 FQNEAQ come from the germline V gene (reference sequence). Here the CDR3 reads CASSLGQGVGNEQFF. CDR3 coding DNA: TGTGCCAGCAGCCTAGGACAGGGGGTAGGCAATGAGCAGTTCTTC.

The genes are TRBV28 and TRBJ1-3; tentatively, D is TRBD1 (6 bases). The CDR3 contains 14 residues. Germline V gene lookup returns CDR1 MDHEN and CDR2 SYDVKM. Trimming shortened V by 6 bases and J by 5 bases, and 14 bases separated the two germline ends. The CDR3 is CASSPPRGRNTIYF. CDR3 bases: TGTGCCAGCAGCCCACCCAGGGGAAGAAACACCATATATTTT. The complete variable domain, with remaining parts taken from reference TRBV28 and TRBJ1-3, reads DVKVTQSSRYLVKRTGEKVFLECVQDMDHENMFWYRQDPGLGLRLIYFSYDVKMKEKGDIPEGYSVSREKKERFSLILESASTNQTSMYLCASSPPRGRNTIYFGEGSWLTVV.

The chain carries TRBV4-1 and TRBJ1-2; D is unresolved. Germline assignment: CDR1 MGHRA and CDR2 YSYEKL. The germline V and J ends were trimmed by 1 base and 1 base, with 7 bases remaining between them. The CDR3 contains 14 residues. The CDR3 sequence: CASSQGEGNYGYTF. CDR3 sequence (DNA): TGCGCCAGCAGCCAAGGGGAGGGTAACTATGGCTACACCTTC.

CDR3 region: CASSRALNYGYTF. CDR3 sequence (DNA): TGTGCCAGCAGTCGAGCCCTTAACTATGGCTACACCTTC. V usage is TRBV28 and J usage is TRBJ1-2; D is unresolved. CDR1 is MDHEN and CDR2 is SYDVKM in the germline V gene. Trimming took off 5 bases at V and 1 base at J, with 8 bases between the two ends. CDR3 length: 13 residues.

This clone was seen only once. V usage is TRBV6-5 and J usage is TRBJ2-1; a weak D match, TRBD2 (6 bases). CDR3 length equals 16 residues. Germline assignment: CDR1 MNHEY and CDR2 SVGAGI. V was trimmed by 2 bases and J by 7 bases, leaving 18 bases between them. CDR3 in DNA: TGTGCCAGCAGTTACGGCCGGGAGCCCCTCTTGAATGAGCAGTTCTTC. The encoded protein is CASSYGREPLLNEQFF.

The V call is TRBV3-1 (or the pseudogene TRBV3-2), the J call TRBJ1-2, with D maybe TRBD1 (6 bases). The CDR3 length is 15 residues. Germline-derived CDR1 and CDR2 are LGHDT and YNNKEL (reference sequence). V was clipped by 4 bases and J by 4 bases, with 16 bases between them. CDR3 bases: TGTGCCAGCAGCCCTCGACAGGCGTTAAGCTATGGCTACACCTTC. Translation gives CASSPRQALSYGYTF.

The V call is TRBV5-4, the J call TRBJ2-4; possibly TRBD1 or TRBD2 for D (5 bases each). CDR1 is SGHNT and CDR2 is YYREEE in the germline V gene (reference sequence). The ends were cut back, 4 bases at V and 0 bases at J, with 14 bases in the middle. There are 16 residues in the CDR3. CDR3 in DNA: TGTGCCAGCAGCCCCGGTGGGACGCTAGCCAAAAACATTCAGTACTTC. Its protein product is CASSPGGTLAKNIQYF.

This chain connects TRBV29-1 to TRBJ2-3, with 7 bases fitting TRBD1. Germline V gene sequence: CDR1 SQVTM, CDR2 ANQGSEA. This CDR3 region has 14 residues. With 2 bases clipped from V and 2 bases from J, the junction kept 4 bases outside the gene matches. The CDR3 reads CSVEKGGPTDTQYF. CDR3 nucleotides: TGCAGCGTTGAAAAAGGGGGCCCCACAGATACGCAGTATTTT.

This chain links TRBV5-1 with TRBJ1-4; TRBD1 agrees at 7 bases. Trimming removed 3 bases from V and 4 bases from J; junction bases left unmatched: 6. Per germline, CDR1 SGHRS and CDR2 YFSETQ. This CDR3 region has 15 residues. CDR3: CASSWTGTVNEKLFF. The DNA for the CDR3 is TGCGCCAGCAGCTGGACCGGGACAGTTAATGAAAAACTGTTTTTT.

The rearrangement links TRBV4-3 to TRBJ1-4; D call uncertain. There are 14 residues in the CDR3. V was cut by 0 bases and J by 8 bases, with 10 bases left in between. The germline CDR1 and CDR2 sequences are LGHNA and YSLEER. CDR3 protein: CASSQDKGWEKLFF. CDR3 sequence (DNA): TGCGCCAGCAGCCAAGACAAGGGTTGGGAAAAACTGTTTTTT.

The chain carries TRBV24-1 and TRBJ1-2; a weak D match, TRBD1 (6 bases). The CDR3 is made up of 15 amino acids. Trimming pared 4 bases from V and 8 bases from J, leaving 19 bases between. Germline lookup yields CDR1 KGHDR and CDR2 SFDVKD. The CDR3 sequence is CATSEKTGYPRGYTF. CDR3 nucleotide sequence: TGTGCCACCAGTGAAAAAACAGGGTACCCGAGGGGCTACACCTTC.

The chain recombines TRBV28 with TRBJ2-7; D not certain. Germline V lookup: CDR1 MDHEN, CDR2 SYDVKM. The CDR3 contains 15 residues. Trimming cost V 0 bases and J 3 bases, with 12 bases left between them. The CDR3, as DNA: TGTGCCAGCAGTTTATGGGTCGCGGAAAGCTACGAGCAGTACTTC. This gives the protein CASSLWVAESYEQYF.

V is TRBV2 and J is TRBJ1-2; unclear D gene. The CDR3 extends over 13 amino acids. With 4 bases removed from V and 4 bases from J, the gap between germline ends came to 10 bases. Germline loops: CDR1 SNHLY, CDR2 FYNNEI. CDR3 coding DNA: TGTGCCAGCAGTGTTGGTTTACTCTATGGCTACACCTTC. It encodes CASSVGLLYGYTF.

V is TRBV27 and J is TRBJ2-1; 11 positions agree with TRBD1. CDR1 MNHEY and CDR2 SMNVEV come from the germline V gene (reference sequence). This CDR3 comprises 13 residues. V lost 6 bases to trimming and J lost 7 bases; unmatched junction nucleotides: 2. The CDR3 region is CASRGTGGNEQFF. The DNA for the CDR3 is TGTGCCAGCAGGGGGACAGGGGGGAATGAGCAGTTCTTC.

This chain uses TRBV6-1 with TRBJ1-2; D is perhaps TRBD1 (6 bases). This CDR3 region has 14 residues. Germline V gene sequence: CDR1 MNHNS, CDR2 SASEGT. Trimming removed 2 bases at V and 8 bases at J, with 15 bases between. This chain's CDR3 is CASSEPLPGAGYTF. The CDR3 DNA reads TGTGCCAGCAGTGAACCCCTTCCGGGGGCAGGCTACACCTTC.

The rearrangement links TRBV19 to TRBJ1-5; 8 bases align to TRBD1. Germline V gives CDR1 LNHDA, CDR2 SQIVND (reference sequence). Trimming removed 4 bases from V and 1 base from J; junction bases left unmatched: 9. CDR3 length: 17 amino acids. The CDR3 reads CASSSVPGGLSNQPQHF. The CDR3 coding sequence is TGTGCCAGTAGTAGTGTACCAGGGGGCCTAAGCAATCAGCCCCAGCATTTT.

The chain recombines TRBV15 with TRBJ2-5; TRBD2 matches at 10 bases. CDR3 size: 17 residues. The V gene end was trimmed by 0 bases and the J gene end by 5 bases; junction bases not matched to a gene: 9. The V gene's germline CDR1 is LNHNV and CDR2 YYDKDF (reference sequence). The CDR3 region is CATSRDLGLAGVETQYF. The CDR3, as DNA: TGTGCCACCAGCAGAGATTTGGGGCTAGCGGGAGTTGAGACCCAGTACTTC.

The chain recombines TRBV30 with TRBJ2-2, with 8 bases matching TRBD1. V was clipped by 2 bases and J by 4 bases; unmatched bases: 6. Germline V lookup: CDR1 GTSNPN, CDR2 SVGIG (reference sequence). CDR3 length equals 15 residues. The CDR3 nucleotides read TGTGCCTGGAGTCCTCGGACAGGGATCACCGGGGAGCTGTTTTTT. Translating gives CAWSPRTGITGELFF.

The chain uses TRBV4-3 and TRBJ2-1, with 8 bases lining up with TRBD2. Germline V gives CDR1 LGHNA, CDR2 YSLEER. V shed 6 bases, J shed 0 bases, and the junction held 7 bases outside the gene matches. The CDR3 totals 16 residues. CDR3 amino acids: CASSRTSGFSYNEQFF. The CDR3 DNA reads TGCGCCAGCAGTCGAACTAGCGGATTCTCCTACAATGAGCAGTTCTTC.